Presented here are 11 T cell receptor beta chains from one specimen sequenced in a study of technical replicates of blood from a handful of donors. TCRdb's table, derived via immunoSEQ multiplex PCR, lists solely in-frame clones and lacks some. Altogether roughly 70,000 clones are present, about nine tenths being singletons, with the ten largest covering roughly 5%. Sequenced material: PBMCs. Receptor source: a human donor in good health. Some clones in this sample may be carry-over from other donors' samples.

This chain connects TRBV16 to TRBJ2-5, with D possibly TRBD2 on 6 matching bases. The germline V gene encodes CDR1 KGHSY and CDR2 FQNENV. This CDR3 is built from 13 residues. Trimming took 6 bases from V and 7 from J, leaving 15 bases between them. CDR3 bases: TGTGCCAGCAGAGGAGGGGTCAGAGGGACCCAGTACTTC. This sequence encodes CASRGGVRGTQYF.

CDR3 in amino acids: CAISEAAGGGLNTEAFF. CDR3 coding DNA: TGTGCCATCAGTGAGGCGGCAGGGGGAGGTTTGAACACTGAAGCTTTCTTT. This rearrangement joins TRBV10-3 to TRBJ1-1; 7 nucleotides align to TRBD1. V dropped 2 bases and J dropped 0; count of bases not matched to a gene: 9. This CDR3 spans 17 amino acids. Germline V lookup: CDR1 ENHRY, CDR2 SYGVKD.

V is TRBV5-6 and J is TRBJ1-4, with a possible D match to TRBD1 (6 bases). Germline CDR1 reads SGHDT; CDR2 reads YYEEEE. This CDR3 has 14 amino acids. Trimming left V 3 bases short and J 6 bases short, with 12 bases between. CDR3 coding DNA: TGTGCCAGCAGCTCGGGGGGCGAATATGAAAAACTGTTTTTT. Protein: CASSSGGEYEKLFF.

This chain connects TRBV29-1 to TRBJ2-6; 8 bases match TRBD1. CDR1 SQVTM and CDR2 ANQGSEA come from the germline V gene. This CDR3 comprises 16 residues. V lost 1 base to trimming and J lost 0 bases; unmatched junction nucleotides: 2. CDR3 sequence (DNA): TGCAGCGTTGAAGGGACAGGGAGCTCTGGGGCCAACGTCCTGACTTTC. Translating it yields CSVEGTGSSGANVLTF.

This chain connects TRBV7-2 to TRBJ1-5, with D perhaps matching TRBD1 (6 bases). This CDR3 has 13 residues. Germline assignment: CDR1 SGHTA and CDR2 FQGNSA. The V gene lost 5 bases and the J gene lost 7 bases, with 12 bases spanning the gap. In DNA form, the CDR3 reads TGTGCCAGCAGCCTCGGACAGAACCAGCCCCAGCATTTT. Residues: CASSLGQNQPQHF.

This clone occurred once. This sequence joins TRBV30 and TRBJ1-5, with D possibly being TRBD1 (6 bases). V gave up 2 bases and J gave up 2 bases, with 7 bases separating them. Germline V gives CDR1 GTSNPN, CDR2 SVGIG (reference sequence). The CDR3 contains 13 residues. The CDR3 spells CAWSSGGNQPQHF. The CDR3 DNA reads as TGTGCCTGGAGTTCAGGGGGCAATCAGCCCCAGCATTTT.

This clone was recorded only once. The CDR3 bases are TGCGCCAGCAGCTTGGGGGACAAATTCAACACAGATACGCAGTATTTT. Translated, it gives CASSLGDKFNTDTQYF. The chain uses TRBV5-1 and TRBJ2-3, with D possibly TRBD1 on 6 matching bases. Germline V gene lookup returns CDR1 SGHRS and CDR2 YFSETQ. Trimming took 0 bases from V and 2 from J, leaving 13 bases between them. The CDR3 loop spans 16 amino acids.

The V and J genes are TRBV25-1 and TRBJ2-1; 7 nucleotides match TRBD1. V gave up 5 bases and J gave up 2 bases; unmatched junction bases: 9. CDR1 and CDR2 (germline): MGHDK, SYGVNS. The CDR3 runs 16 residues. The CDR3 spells CASSLRGQGAYNEQFF. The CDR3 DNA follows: TGTGCCAGCAGTCTTCGCGGGCAGGGGGCCTACAATGAGCAGTTCTTC.

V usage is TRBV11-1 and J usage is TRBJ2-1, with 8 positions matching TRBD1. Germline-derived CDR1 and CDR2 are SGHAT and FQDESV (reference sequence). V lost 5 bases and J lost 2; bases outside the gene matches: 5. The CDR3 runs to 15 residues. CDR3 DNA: TGTGCCAGCAGCCAAGACAGGGGCCCCTACAATGAGCAGTTCTTC. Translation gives CASSQDRGPYNEQFF.

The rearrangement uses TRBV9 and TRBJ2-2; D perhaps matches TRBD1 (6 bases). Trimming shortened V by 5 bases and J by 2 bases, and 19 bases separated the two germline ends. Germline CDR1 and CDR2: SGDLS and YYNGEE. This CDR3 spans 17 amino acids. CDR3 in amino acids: CASRVRGTQGNTGELFF. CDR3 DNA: TGTGCCAGCAGGGTCCGGGGTACACAGGGTAACACCGGGGAGCTGTTTTTT.

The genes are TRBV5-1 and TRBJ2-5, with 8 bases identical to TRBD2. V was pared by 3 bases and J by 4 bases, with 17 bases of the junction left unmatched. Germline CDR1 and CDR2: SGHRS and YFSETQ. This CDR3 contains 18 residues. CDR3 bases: TGCGCCAGCAGCTCCTGGCTGGCGGGGGGTTTGACTGCAGAGACCCAGTACTTC. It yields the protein CASSSWLAGGLTAETQYF.